This T cell receptor beta chain originates from a study of blood T cell repertoires in COVID-19. Across the whole study: The United States, Italy and Spain were the sources of the acute and convalescent COVID-19 samples.

Clones were sequenced by immunoSEQ multiplex PCR, and TCRdb holds only the in-frame ones, with some missing. Found here are 24,000 or so clones, about nine tenths of them singletons; the top ten hold roughly 13%. Germline V lookup: CDR1 KGHSH, CDR2 LQKENI. Deletions cut 8 bases from V and 5 bases from J, with 16 bases between. The CDR3 spans 14 residues. What was sequenced was peripheral blood. V gene TRBV18 combines with J gene TRBJ2-1; D possibly corresponds to TRBD2 (5 bases). The clonotype originates from a human donor in a cohort sampled during active COVID-19. The donor label of this sample is uncertain. In DNA form, the CDR3 reads TGTGCCAGCCACCCGGGGATTTCCCACAATGAGCAGTTCTTC. It specifies CASHPGISHNEQFF.